This TCR beta chain was obtained from a study of blood T cells in healthy people across ages. Germline CDR1 reads SGHTA; CDR2 reads FQGNSA. V lost 3 bases to trimming and J lost 4 bases; unmatched junction nucleotides: 6. CDR3 length: 15 residues. This clonotype was detected only a few times. Next came a second PCR, run for about 7 to 12 cycles, which used a sample-barcoded 5' primer along with a J-beta primer mix. TCRdb reanalysed the 5' RACE reads using MiXCR and keeps one entry per CDR3 protein. In the table there are 750,000 to 950,000 distinct CDR3 sequences, roughly 25% of which are singletons. The sample also formed part of further work on T cells of mothers and their children.

The material sequenced was blood. This clonotype was obtained from a boy between 5 and 17 years old in good health. The V call is TRBV7-2, the J call TRBJ2-1, with TRBD1 matching over 7 bases. The chain's CDR3 is CASSFRDRAYNEQFF. In DNA, the CDR3 is TGTGCCAGCAGCTTCAGGGACAGAGCGTACAATGAGCAGTTCTTC.